This T cell receptor (beta chain) was identified during a study of blood T cell repertoires in COVID-19. Whole-study context: Samples representing acute and convalescent COVID-19 were sourced from the United States, Italy and Spain.

Study processing details: Amplification with reference gene primers provided the estimates of nucleated cell counts. TCRdb keeps only in-frame clones here, not all; method: immunoSEQ multiplex PCR. The V and J calls and clone size were taken over from that table, and D and trimming were inferred from the DNA. The sample yields 390,000 or so clones, 75% to 90% seen once. V was pared by 4 bases and J by 6 bases, with 6 bases between. The CDR3 has 12 amino acids. The genes are TRBV12-3 or TRBV12-4 and TRBJ1-4, with D uncertain. Sequenced sample: PBMCs or T cells enriched from blood (not recorded which). This clonotype was sampled from a man younger than 30 who had recovered from COVID-19. In DNA form, the CDR3 reads TGTGCCAGCAGTTATTTAGATGAAAAACTGTTTTTT. Protein sequence: CASSYLDEKLFF.